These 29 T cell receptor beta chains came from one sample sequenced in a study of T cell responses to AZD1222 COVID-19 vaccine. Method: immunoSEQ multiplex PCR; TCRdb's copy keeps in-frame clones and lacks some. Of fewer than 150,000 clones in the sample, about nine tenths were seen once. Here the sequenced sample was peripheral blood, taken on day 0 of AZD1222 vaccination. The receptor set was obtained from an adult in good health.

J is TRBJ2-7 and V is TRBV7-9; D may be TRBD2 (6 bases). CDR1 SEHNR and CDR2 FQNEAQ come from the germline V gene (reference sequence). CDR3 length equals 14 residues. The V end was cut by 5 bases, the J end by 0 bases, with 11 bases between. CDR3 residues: CASSPGGSSYEQYF. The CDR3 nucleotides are TGTGCCAGCAGCCCTGGGGGGTCCTCCTACGAGCAGTACTTC.

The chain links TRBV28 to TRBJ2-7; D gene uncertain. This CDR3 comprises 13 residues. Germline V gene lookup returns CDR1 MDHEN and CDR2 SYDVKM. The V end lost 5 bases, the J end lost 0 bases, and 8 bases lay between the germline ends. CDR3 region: CASSIMISYEQYF. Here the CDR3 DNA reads TGTGCCAGCAGTATTATGATCTCCTACGAGCAGTACTTC. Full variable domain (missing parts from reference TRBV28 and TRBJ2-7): DVKVTQSSRYLVKRTGEKVFLECVQDMDHENMFWYRQDPGLGLRLIYFSYDVKMKEKGDIPEGYSVSREKKERFSLILESASTNQTSMYLCASSIMISYEQYFGPGTRLTVT.

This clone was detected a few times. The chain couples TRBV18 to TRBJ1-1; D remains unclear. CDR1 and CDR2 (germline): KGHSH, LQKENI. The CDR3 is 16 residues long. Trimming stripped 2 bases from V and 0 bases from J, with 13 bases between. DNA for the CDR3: TGTGCCAGCTCACCAGCAGACCCCCAGTTGAACACTGAAGCTTTCTTT. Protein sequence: CASSPADPQLNTEAFF.

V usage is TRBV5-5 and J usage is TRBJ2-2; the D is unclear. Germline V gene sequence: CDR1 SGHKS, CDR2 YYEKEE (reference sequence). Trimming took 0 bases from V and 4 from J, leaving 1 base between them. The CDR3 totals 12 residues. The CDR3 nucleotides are TGTGCCAGCAGCTTGGCCACCGGGGAGCTGTTTTTT. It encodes CASSLATGELFF.

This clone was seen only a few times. The CDR3 region has the DNA TGTGCCACGGAAAGGGGGACTAGCGGGAACTACGAGCAGTACTTC. Amino acids: CATERGTSGNYEQYF. The rearrangement joins TRBV10-3 to TRBJ2-7; 13 bases match TRBD2. Germline V lookup: CDR1 ENHRY, CDR2 SYGVKD. The CDR3 runs to 15 residues. The V and J ends lost 10 bases and 3 bases, in that order; junction bases with no gene match: 9.

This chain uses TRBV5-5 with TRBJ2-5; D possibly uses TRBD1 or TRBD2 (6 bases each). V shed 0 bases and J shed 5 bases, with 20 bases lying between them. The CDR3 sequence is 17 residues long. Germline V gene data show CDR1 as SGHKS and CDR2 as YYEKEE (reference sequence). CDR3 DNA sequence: TGTGCCAGCAGCTTGGCCGGAGGGCAGGGGTCGTGGGAGACCCAGTACTTC. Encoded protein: CASSLAGGQGSWETQYF.

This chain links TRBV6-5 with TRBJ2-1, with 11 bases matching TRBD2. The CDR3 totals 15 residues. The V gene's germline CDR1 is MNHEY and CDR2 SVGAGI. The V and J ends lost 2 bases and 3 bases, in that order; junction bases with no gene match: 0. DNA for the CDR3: TGTGCCAGCAGTTACGGGACTAGCGGCTACAATGAGCAGTTCTTC. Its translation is CASSYGTSGYNEQFF.

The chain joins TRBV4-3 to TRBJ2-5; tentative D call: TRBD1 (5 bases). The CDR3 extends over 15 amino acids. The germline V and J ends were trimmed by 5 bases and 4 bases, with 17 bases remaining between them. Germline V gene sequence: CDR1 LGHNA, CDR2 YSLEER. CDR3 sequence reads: CASSSAAGNSETQYF. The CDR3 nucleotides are TGCGCCAGCAGCTCGGCGGCAGGGAACTCAGAGACCCAGTACTTC.

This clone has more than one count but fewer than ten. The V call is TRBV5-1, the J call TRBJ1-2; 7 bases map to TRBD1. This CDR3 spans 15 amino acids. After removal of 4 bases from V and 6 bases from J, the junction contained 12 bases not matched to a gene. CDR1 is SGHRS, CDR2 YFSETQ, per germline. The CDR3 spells CASSLTRDRGDGYTF. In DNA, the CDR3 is TGCGCCAGCAGCCTGACCCGGGACAGAGGGGATGGCTACACCTTC.

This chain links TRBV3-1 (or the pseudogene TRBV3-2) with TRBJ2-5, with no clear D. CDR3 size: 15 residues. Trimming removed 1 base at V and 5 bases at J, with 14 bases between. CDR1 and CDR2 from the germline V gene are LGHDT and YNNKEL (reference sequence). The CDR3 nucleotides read TGTGCCAGCAGCCAAGGACTTCACCTCGGGGAGACCCAGTACTTC. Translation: CASSQGLHLGETQYF.

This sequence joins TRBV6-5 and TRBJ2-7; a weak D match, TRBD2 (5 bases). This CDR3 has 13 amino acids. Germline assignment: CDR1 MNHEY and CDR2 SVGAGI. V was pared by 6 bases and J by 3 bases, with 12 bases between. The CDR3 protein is CASRPTNRYEQYF. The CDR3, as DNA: TGTGCCAGCAGACCGACTAACCGCTACGAGCAGTACTTC.

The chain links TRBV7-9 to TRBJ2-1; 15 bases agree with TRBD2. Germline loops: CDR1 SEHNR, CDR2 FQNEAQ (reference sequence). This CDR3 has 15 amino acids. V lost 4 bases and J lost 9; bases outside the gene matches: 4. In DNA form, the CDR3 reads TGTGCCAGCAGCTCCCCGGGACTAGCGGGAGGTGAGCAGTTCTTC. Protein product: CASSSPGLAGGEQFF.

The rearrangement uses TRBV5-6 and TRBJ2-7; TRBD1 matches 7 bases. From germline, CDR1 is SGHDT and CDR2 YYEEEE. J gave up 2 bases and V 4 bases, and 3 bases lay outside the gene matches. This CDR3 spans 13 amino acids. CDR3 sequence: CASSGTVTYEQYF. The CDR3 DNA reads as TGTGCCAGCAGCGGGACAGTCACCTACGAGCAGTACTTC.

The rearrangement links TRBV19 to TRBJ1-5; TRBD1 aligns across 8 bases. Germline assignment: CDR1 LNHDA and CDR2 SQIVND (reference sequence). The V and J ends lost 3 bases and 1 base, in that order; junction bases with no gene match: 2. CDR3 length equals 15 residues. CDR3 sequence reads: CASSIRQGSNQPQHF. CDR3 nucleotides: TGTGCCAGTAGTATCCGACAGGGGAGCAATCAGCCCCAGCATTTT.

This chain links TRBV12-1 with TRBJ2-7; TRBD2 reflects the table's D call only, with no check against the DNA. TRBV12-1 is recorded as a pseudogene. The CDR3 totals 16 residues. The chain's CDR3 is CASPWAEPSGSYEQYF. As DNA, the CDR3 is TGTGCCAGCCCCTGGGCCGAGCCTAGCGGGAGTTACGAGCAGTACTTC.

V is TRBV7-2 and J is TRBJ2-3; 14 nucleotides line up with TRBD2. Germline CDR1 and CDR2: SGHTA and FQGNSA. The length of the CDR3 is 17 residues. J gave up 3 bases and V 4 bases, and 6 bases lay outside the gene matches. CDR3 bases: TGTGCCAGCAGCTCCCAGACTAGCGGGAGGGCGACAGATACGCAGTATTTT. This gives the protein CASSSQTSGRATDTQYF.

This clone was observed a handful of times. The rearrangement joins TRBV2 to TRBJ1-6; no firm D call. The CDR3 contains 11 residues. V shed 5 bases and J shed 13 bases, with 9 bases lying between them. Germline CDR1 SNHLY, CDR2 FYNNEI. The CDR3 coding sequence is TGTGCCAGCAGTCCCCGTGGTCCCCTCCACTTT. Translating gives CASSPRGPLHF. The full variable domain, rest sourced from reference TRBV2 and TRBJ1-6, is EPEVTQTPSHQVTQMGQEVILRCVPISNHLYFYWYRQILGQKVEFLVSFYNNEISEKSEIFDDQFSVERPDGSNFTLKIRSTKLEDSAMYFCASSPRGPLHFGNGTRLTVT.

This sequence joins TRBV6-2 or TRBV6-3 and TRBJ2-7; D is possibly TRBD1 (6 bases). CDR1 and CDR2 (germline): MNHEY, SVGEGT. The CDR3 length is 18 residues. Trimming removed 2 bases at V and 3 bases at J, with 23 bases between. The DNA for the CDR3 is TGTGCCAGCAGTTACGTGGTTAGAGGGGGAACTAGGCTCTACGAGCAGTACTTC. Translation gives CASSYVVRGGTRLYEQYF.

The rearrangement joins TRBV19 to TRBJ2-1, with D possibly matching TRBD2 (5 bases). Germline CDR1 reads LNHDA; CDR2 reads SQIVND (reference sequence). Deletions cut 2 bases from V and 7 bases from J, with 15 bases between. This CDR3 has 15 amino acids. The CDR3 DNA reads TGTGCCAGTAGTATACAGGAGGCGGTCGTTAATGAGCAGTTCTTC. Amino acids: CASSIQEAVVNEQFF.

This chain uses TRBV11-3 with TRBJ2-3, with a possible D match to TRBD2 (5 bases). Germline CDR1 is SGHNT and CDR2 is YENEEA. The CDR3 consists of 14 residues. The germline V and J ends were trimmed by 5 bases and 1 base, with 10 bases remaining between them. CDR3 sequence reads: CASSRDGGTDTQYF. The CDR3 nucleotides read TGTGCCAGCAGCCGAGACGGGGGCACAGATACGCAGTATTTT.

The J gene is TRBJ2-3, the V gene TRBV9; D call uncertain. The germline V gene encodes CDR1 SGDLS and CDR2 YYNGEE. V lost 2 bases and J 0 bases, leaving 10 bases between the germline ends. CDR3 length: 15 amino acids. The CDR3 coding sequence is TGTGCCAGCAGCGTTGGGGTTGGCAGCACAGATACGCAGTATTTT. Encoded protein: CASSVGVGSTDTQYF.

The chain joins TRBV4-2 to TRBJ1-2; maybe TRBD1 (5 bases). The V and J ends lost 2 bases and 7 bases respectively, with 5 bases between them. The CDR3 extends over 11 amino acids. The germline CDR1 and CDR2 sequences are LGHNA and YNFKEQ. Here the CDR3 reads CASSQRGGYTF. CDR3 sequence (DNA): TGTGCCAGCAGCCAAAGGGGTGGCTACACCTTC.

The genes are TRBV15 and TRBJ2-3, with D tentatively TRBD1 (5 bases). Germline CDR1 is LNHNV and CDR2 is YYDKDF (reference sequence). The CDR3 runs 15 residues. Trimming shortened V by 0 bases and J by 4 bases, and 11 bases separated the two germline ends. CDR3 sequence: CATSREFRASDTQYF. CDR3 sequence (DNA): TGTGCCACCAGCAGAGAATTCAGGGCTTCAGATACGCAGTATTTT. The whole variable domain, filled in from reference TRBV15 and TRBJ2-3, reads DAMVIQNPRYQVTQFGKPVTLSCSQTLNHNVMYWYQQKSSQAPKLLFHYYDKDFNNEADTPDNFQSRRPNTSFCFLDIRSPGLGDTAMYLCATSREFRASDTQYFGPGTRLTVL.

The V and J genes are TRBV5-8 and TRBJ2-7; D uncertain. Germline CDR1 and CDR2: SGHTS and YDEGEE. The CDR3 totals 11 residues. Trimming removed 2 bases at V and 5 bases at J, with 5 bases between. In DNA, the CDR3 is TGTGCCAGCAGCTTTCCCCACGAGCAGTACTTC. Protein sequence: CASSFPHEQYF.

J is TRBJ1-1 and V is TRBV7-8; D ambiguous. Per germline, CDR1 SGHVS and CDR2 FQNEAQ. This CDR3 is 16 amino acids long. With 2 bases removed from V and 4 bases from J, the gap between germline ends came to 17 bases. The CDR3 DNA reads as TGTGCCAGCAGCTTATTCCTAGGTCAGGTCGCCACTGAAGCTTTCTTT. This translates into CASSLFLGQVATEAFF.

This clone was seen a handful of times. The CDR3 DNA follows: TGTGCCAGCAGCCACGGACATTCCTACGAGCAGTACTTC. It codes for CASSHGHSYEQYF. The chain joins TRBV7-2 to TRBJ2-7; TRBD1 is a possible D gene (5 bases). The CDR3 spans 13 residues. Germline V gene lookup returns CDR1 SGHTA and CDR2 FQGNSA. Trimming pared 5 bases from V and 1 base from J, leaving 9 bases between.

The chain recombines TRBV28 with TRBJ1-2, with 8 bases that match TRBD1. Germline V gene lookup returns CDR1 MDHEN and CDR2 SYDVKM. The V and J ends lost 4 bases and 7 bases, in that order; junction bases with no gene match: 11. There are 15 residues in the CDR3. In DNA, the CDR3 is TGTGCCAGCAGTTCGCGCGGACAGGGCGAGCTTGGCTACACCTTC. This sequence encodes CASSSRGQGELGYTF.

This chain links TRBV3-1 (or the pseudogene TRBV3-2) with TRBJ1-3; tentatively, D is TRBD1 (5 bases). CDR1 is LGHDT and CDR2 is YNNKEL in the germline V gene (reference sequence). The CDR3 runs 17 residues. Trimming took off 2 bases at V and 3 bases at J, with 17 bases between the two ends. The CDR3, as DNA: TGTGCCAGCAGCCAAAGGCTCCCAACGGGGGGTGGAAACACCATATATTTT. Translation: CASSQRLPTGGGNTIYF.

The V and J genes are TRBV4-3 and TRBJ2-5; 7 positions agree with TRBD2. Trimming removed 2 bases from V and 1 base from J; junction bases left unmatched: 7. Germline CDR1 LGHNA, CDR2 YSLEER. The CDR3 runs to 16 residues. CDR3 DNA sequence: TGCGCCAGCAGCCAATCCCCTGGACTAGTCCAAGAGACCCAGTACTTC. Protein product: CASSQSPGLVQETQYF.